These T cell receptor beta chains were read from a single sample in a study of blood T cells in healthy people across ages. TCRdb analysed the 5' RACE reads with MiXCR anew, one entry per CDR3 protein. The table shows roughly 1,500,000 distinct CDR3 sequences, with roughly 40% occurring only once. The specimen was blood. The receptors come from a woman younger than 35 in good health. Both conserved end residues are part of each CDR3. The D gene is left open where the match is weak. Where a row states a size, it is once, few, many or the class of an expanded clone; other rows omit it.

>TRBJ2-2|17|few|TRBD1|TRBV12-3/TRBV12-4
TGTGCCAGCAGTTTATCCCGGGACAGGCAGCGCGCCGGGGAGCTGTTTTTT
CASSLSRDRQRAGELFF
>TRBJ2-6|14|.|TRBD2|TRBV7-9
TGTGCCAGTGACGGGAGGTCTGGGGCCAACGTCCTGACTTTC
CASDGRSGANVLTF
>TRBJ2-7|15|few|TRBD2|TRBV28
TGTGCCAGCAGTCAGACTAGCGGGGCGACCTACGAGCAGTACTTC
CASSQTSGATYEQYF
>TRBJ2-3|14|.|.|TRBV7-9
TGTGCCAGCAGCTCCCCCGGAGTGGCAGATACGCAGTATTTT
CASSSPGVADTQYF
>TRBJ2-5|17|.|TRBD2|TRBV4-1
TGCGCCAGCAGCCAGCAACGGGAGGGGCTCCCCTCAGAGACCCAGTACTTC
CASSQQREGLPSETQYF
>TRBJ2-5|14|.|.|TRBV7-2
TGTGCCAGCAGCTCACCGGGACTCCGAGAGACCCAGTACTTC
CASSSPGLRETQYF
>TRBJ1-6|18|.|.|TRBV4-1
TGCGCCAGCAGCCACGGTCGTTTTAGGACAGTTTATTATTCACCCCTCCACTTT
CASSHGRFRTVYYSPLHF
>TRBJ2-2|15|.|TRBD2|TRBV20-1
TGCAGTGCTAGAGGGACTAGCCAGGCCACCGGGGAGCTGTTTTTT
CSARGTSQATGELFF
>TRBJ2-1|13|.|.|TRBV3-1
TGTGCCAGCACCCGGAGCCGATACAATGAGCAGTTCTTC
CASTRSRYNEQFF
>TRBJ2-7|14|.|.|TRBV20-1
TGCAGTGCAGCCCAAGCGTCTAGCTTATACGAGCAGTACTTC
CSAAQASSLYEQYF
>TRBJ2-5|14|few|TRBD2|TRBV7-3
TGTGCCAGCAGCCGTAGCGGGCTCCAAGAGACCCAGTACTTC
CASSRSGLQETQYF
>TRBJ2-2|10|.|.|TRBV3-1
TGTGCCAGCAGCCTGATCGAGCTGTTTTTT
CASSLIELFF
>TRBJ2-1|11|.|.|TRBV6-5
TGTGCCACCTTGGTTGGGACTCAGACGTTCTTC
CATLVGTQTFF
>TRBJ2-1|14|few|.|TRBV3-1
TGTGCCAGCAGCCATCAACCCTCCTACAATGAGCAGTTCTTC
CASSHQPSYNEQFF
>TRBJ2-7|14|.|.|TRBV29-1
TGCAGCGTTGCGCACGGATCCCAGAACTACGAGCAGTACTTC
CSVAHGSQNYEQYF
>TRBJ2-1|11|.|.|TRBV14
TGTGCCAGCAGCCCCGGACTAAACCAGTTCTTC
CASSPGLNQFF
>TRBJ2-7|16|few|.|TRBV12-3/TRBV12-4
TGTGCCAGCAGTTTGTTTAATCGGCAGGGCCACTACGAGCAGTACTTC
CASSLFNRQGHYEQYF
>TRBJ1-2|16|few|TRBD1|TRBV25-1
TGTGCCAGCAGTGATACCGGGACAGGGTCCTCCTATGGCTACACCTTC
CASSDTGTGSSYGYTF
>TRBJ2-1|12|.|.|TRBV18
TGTGCCAGCTCAGGACAGTTCAATGAGCAGTTCTTC
CASSGQFNEQFF
>TRBJ1-2|12|.|.|TRBV7-9
TGTGCCAGCAGCTCGCGAGGGGAGGGCTACACCTTC
CASSSRGEGYTF
>TRBJ1-5|15|.|.|TRBV20-1
TGCAGTGCTAGCAACCGGCCCATGGGAAATCAGCCCCAGCATTTT
CSASNRPMGNQPQHF
>TRBJ2-7|12|few|TRBD1|TRBV4-1
TGCGCCAGCAGCCAAGTGGACAGGGAAATGTACTTC
CASSQVDREMYF
>TRBJ2-1|13|.|.|TRBV7-2
TGTGCCAGCAGCATACAAGGCCACAATGAGCAGTTCTTC
CASSIQGHNEQFF
>TRBJ2-4|16|many|.|TRBV29-1
TGCAGCGTTGCGACATGGGAGGTTGCAGTCAAAAACATTCAGTACTTC
CSVATWEVAVKNIQYF
>TRBJ1-1|16|few|TRBD1|TRBV7-9
TGTGCCAGCAGCTTAGGGGGGGGACAGGTGCCCACTGAAGCTTTCTTT
CASSLGGGQVPTEAFF
>TRBJ1-5|12|.|.|TRBV12-3/TRBV12-4
TGTGCCAGTAGTTGGCGCAATCAGCCCCAGCATTTT
CASSWRNQPQHF
>TRBJ2-1|12|few|.|TRBV18
TGTGCCAGCTCTCGGGGTTATGATGAGCAGTTCTTC
CASSRGYDEQFF
>TRBJ2-4|15|many|.|TRBV12-3/TRBV12-4
TGTGCCAGCAGTTTCGGCCTAGTGGGGCAAAACATTCAGTACTTC
CASSFGLVGQNIQYF
>TRBJ2-1|16|few|TRBD1|TRBV14
TGTGCCAGCAGCCAAGATGGGGGGACAGGGAAGTATGAGCAGTTCTTC
CASSQDGGTGKYEQFF
>TRBJ2-1|13|.|.|TRBV4-2
TGTGCCAGCAGCCAAGCTCAGTACAATGAGCAGTTCTTC
CASSQAQYNEQFF
>TRBJ2-1|14|few|TRBD2|TRBV7-9
TGTGCCAGCAGCCGCGGGGGGGCCGGCAATGAGCAGTTCTTC
CASSRGGAGNEQFF
>TRBJ2-3|17|.|TRBD1|TRBV20-1
TGCAGTGCTTGGGGCCCAACCGGGACAGGGAGTATGAATACGCAGTATTTT
CSAWGPTGTGSMNTQYF
>TRBJ2-1|15|.|.|TRBV7-9
TGTGCCAGCAGCTTAGACTTGGAGTACTACAATGAGCAGTTCTTC
CASSLDLEYYNEQFF
>TRBJ1-5|16|few|.|TRBV21-1
TGTGCCAGCAGCAAAGTGGGACAGGGTGGGCCTCAGCCCCAGCATTTT
CASSKVGQGGPQPQHF
>TRBJ1-4|15|.|.|TRBV28
TGTGCCAGCAGTATGGGGGGGGCGGACAATGAAAAACTGTTTTTT
CASSMGGADNEKLFF
>TRBJ2-7|15|.|.|TRBV12-3/TRBV12-4
TGTGCCAGCAGTTCAACCCCCCGGACGGCCAATGAGCAGTACTTC
CASSSTPRTANEQYF
>TRBJ1-2|13|few|.|TRBV14
TGTGCCAGCAGCCGTATGCAGGGTTCCGGCTACACCTTC
CASSRMQGSGYTF
>TRBJ2-5|16|.|TRBD2|TRBV20-1
TGCAGTGCTAGAGATGGCGGACTAGCCTACCAAGAGACCCAGTACTTC
CSARDGGLAYQETQYF
>TRBJ1-1|15|.|.|TRBV5-1
TGCGCCAGCAGCTTCTCACAGGAAGGGAGCACTGAAGCTTTCTTT
CASSFSQEGSTEAFF
>TRBJ1-1|16|.|TRBD1|TRBV5-1
TGCGCCAGCAGAGCGACACAGGGGCGGACGAACACTGAAGCTTTCTTT
CASRATQGRTNTEAFF
>TRBJ2-2|14|.|.|TRBV7-2
TGTGCCAGCAGCTTAAACTGGGACACCGGGGAGCTGTTTTTT
CASSLNWDTGELFF
>TRBJ2-7|18|.|TRBD2|TRBV4-1
TGCGCCAGCAGCCAAGGGAAAATGGGAGGGACTCGACCCTACGAGCAGTACTTC
CASSQGKMGGTRPYEQYF
>TRBJ2-7|15|few|.|TRBV3-1
TGTGCCAGCAGCCAAGCTCCAGGGTCGCTATACGAGCAGTACTTC
CASSQAPGSLYEQYF
>TRBJ2-1|18|.|.|TRBV4-1
TGCGCCGGCAGCCAAGACTGGGGAGTTATGAGCTCCTACAATGAGCAGTTCTTC
CAGSQDWGVMSSYNEQFF
>TRBJ2-5|14|.|.|TRBV18
TGTGCCAGCTCACCTTCCCGGGATCAAGAGACCCAGTACTTC
CASSPSRDQETQYF
>TRBJ2-7|15|.|.|TRBV7-2
TGTGCCAGCAGCGTGAGCGGGCCCCTTCCTTACGAGCAGTACTTC
CASSVSGPLPYEQYF
>TRBJ2-1|17|.|TRBD2|TRBV3-1
TGTGCCGGCAGCCAAGAGACTAGCGGGGGCCCCTACAATGAGCAGTTCTTC
CAGSQETSGGPYNEQFF
>TRBJ1-1|14|few|.|TRBV10-2
TGCGCCAGCAGTGACCCCATGGAGGGGGCTGAAGCTTTCTTT
CASSDPMEGAEAFF
>TRBJ2-5|15|few|TRBD2|TRBV7-2
TGTGCCAGCAGTTATGGAGCGGGGGGGCCGGAGACCCAGTACTTC
CASSYGAGGPETQYF
>TRBJ1-5|15|.|.|TRBV4-2
TGTGCCAGCAGCCAAGATCCCGGGGTAGGGCAGCCCCAGCATTTT
CASSQDPGVGQPQHF
>TRBJ2-7|12|few|.|TRBV9
TGTGCCAGCGGGAGCCTACCCTACGAGCAGTACTTC
CASGSLPYEQYF
>TRBJ1-5|19|.|TRBD1|TRBV4-1
TGCGCCAGCAGCCCCGTGACAGGGGGAGTACTCTCTGTAAATCAGCCCCAGCATTTT
CASSPVTGGVLSVNQPQHF
>TRBJ2-7|15|.|.|TRBV2
TGTGCCAGCAGTGTTAATGAACTGGCCGCCTACGAGCAGTACTTC
CASSVNELAAYEQYF
>TRBJ1-2|13|.|.|TRBV25-1
TGTGCCAGCAGTGAAATGGGGACGGGAGGCTACACCTTC
CASSEMGTGGYTF
>TRBJ2-7|14|.|TRBD1|TRBV2
TGTGCCAGCCAACCGGGACAGGGGGCGTACGAGCAGTACTTC
CASQPGQGAYEQYF